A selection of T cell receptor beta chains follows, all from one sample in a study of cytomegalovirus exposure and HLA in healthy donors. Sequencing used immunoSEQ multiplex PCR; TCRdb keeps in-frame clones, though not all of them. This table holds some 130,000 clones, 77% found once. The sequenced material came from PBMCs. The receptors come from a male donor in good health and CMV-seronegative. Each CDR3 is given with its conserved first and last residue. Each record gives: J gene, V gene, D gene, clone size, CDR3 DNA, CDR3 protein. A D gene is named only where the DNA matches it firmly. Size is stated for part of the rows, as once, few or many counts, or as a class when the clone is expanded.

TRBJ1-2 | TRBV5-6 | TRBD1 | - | TGTGCCAGCAGCTTGGGGACAGGAAACTATGGCTACACCTTC | CASSLGTGNYGYTF
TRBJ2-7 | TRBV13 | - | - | TGTGCCAGCAGCCCGCTAGCCCCGCCCTACGAGCAGTACTTC | CASSPLAPPYEQYF
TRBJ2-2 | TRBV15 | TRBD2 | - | TGTGCCACCAGCAGAGTAAGGACTAGCGGGGTCGGGGAGCTGTTTTTT | CATSRVRTSGVGELFF
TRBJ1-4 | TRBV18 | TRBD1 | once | TGTGCCAGCACCGACCGACAGGGGGCGCTTTCTAATGAAAAACTGTTTTTT | CASTDRQGALSNEKLFF
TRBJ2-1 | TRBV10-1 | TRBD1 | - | TGCGCCAGCAGTGACGGACAGGGCATCTACAATGAGCAGTTCTTC | CASSDGQGIYNEQFF
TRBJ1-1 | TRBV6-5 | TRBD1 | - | TGTGCCAGCAGTTACCAGACAGGGGGTAACACTGAAGCTTTCTTT | CASSYQTGGNTEAFF
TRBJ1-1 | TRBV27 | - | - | TGTGCCAGCAGTTTATATCTTGTCCGGGGGTACGCTGAAGCTTTCTTT | CASSLYLVRGYAEAFF
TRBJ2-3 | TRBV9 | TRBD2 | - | TGTGCCAGCAGCGGAGACCCGTGGGATAGCGGGACTCTGGGGACGCAGTATTTT | CASSGDPWDSGTLGTQYF
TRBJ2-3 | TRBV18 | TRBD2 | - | TGTGCCAGCTCACCGGCGGGAGGAGCGGGAGATACGCAGTATTTT | CASSPAGGAGDTQYF
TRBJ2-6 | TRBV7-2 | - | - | TGTGCCAGCAGCTTAGCGATCGGGGCTGGGGCCAACGTCCTGACTTTC | CASSLAIGAGANVLTF
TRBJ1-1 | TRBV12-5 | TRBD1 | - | TGTGCTAGTAGGGGGCAGGGCAACACTGAAGCTTTCTTT | CASRGQGNTEAFF
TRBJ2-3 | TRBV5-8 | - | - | TGTGCCAGCAGCCTCAGCACAGATACGCAGTATTTT | CASSLSTDTQYF
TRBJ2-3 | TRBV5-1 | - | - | TGCGCCAGCAGCTCCCGACAGGTGGCAGATACGCAGTATTTT | CASSSRQVADTQYF
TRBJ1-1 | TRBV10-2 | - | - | TGCGCCAGCAGTGGGAGGGGAGGCGGTGAAGCTTTCTTT | CASSGRGGGEAFF
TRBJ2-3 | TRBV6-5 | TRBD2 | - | TGTGCCAGCAGTTCCCGACTAGCGGGGGGACCAGATACGCAGTATTTT | CASSSRLAGGPDTQYF
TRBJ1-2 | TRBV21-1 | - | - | TGTGCCAGCAGCATGAGGGACAGGGGAAACTATGGCTACACCTTC | CASSMRDRGNYGYTF
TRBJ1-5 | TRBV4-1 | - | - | TGCGCCAGCAGCCAACCACAGGAGGGACGCCAGCATTTT | CASSQPQEGRQHF
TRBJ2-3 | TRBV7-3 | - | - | TGTGCCAGCAGCTTATCTCCGACCACAGGGCAGAACACAGATACGCAGTATTTT | CASSLSPTTGQNTDTQYF
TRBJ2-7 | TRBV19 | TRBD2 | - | TGTGCCAGTAGTATAACGGGAGGGCCCGGGGAGCAGTACTTC | CASSITGGPGEQYF
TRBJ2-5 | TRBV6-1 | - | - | TGTGCCAGCGATAGCGGTTACCAAGAGACCCAGTACTTC | CASDSGYQETQYF
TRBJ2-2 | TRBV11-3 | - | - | TGTGCCAGCAGCTTAGTTTTTGGGAAGGGGACCGGGGAGCTGTTTTTT | CASSLVFGKGTGELFF
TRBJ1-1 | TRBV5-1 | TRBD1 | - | TGCGCCAGCAGCCCCCGACAGGGATCGTCCACTGAAGCTTTCTTT | CASSPRQGSSTEAFF
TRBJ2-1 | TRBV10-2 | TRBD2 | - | TGCGCCAGCAGCGCCATCAGCGGGGGCTCCTACAATGAGCAGTTCTTC | CASSAISGGSYNEQFF
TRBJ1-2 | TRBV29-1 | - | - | TGCAGCGTCTTGAAGAGAGGACGGAGGGGAGACTATGGCTACACCTTC | CSVLKRGRRGDYGYTF
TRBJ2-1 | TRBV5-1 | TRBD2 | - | TGCGCCAGCAGCTCCTTAAGGGGAGGGATACGGAATGAGCAGTTCTTC | CASSSLRGGIRNEQFF
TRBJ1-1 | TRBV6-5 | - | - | TGTGCCAGCAGCCCCTTTAGGAGGTCGAACACTGAAGCTTTCTTT | CASSPFRRSNTEAFF
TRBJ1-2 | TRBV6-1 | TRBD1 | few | TGTGCCAGCAGTACCCGGGACAGATCTAACTATGGCTACACCTTC | CASSTRDRSNYGYTF
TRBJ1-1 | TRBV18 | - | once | TGTGCCAGCTCTCTAAACACTGAAGCTTTCTTT | CASSLNTEAFF
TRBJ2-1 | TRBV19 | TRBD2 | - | TGTGCCACTTTAGCGGGCAGCTCCTACAATGAGCAGTTCTTC | CATLAGSSYNEQFF
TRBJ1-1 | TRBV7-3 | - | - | TGTGCCAGCAGCTCAAGGGTGACAGGTTTCCTGAACACTGAAGCTTTCTTT | CASSSRVTGFLNTEAFF
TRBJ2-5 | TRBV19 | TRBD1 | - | TGTGCCAGTAGTCCCGACAGGGAAGAGACCCAGTACTTC | CASSPDREETQYF
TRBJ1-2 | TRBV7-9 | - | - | TGTGCCAGCAGCTTGATGCAGGGACTTAAAAGGGATGGCTACACCTTC | CASSLMQGLKRDGYTF
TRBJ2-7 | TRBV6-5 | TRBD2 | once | TGTGCCAGCAGTCGGAGGGGAGGGGATCACGAGCAGTACTTC | CASSRRGGDHEQYF
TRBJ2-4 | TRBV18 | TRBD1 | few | TGTGCCAGCTCACCTCTGACAGGGGGCTCGATTCAGTACTTC | CASSPLTGGSIQYF
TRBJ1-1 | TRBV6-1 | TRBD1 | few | TGTGCCAGCAGCGCGGACAGGGAAACTGAAGCTTTCTTT | CASSADRETEAFF
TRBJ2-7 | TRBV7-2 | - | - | TGTGCCAGCAGCTTAGGTTCTGCAGGGGCCTACGAGCAGTACTTC | CASSLGSAGAYEQYF
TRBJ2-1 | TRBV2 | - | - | TGTGCCAGCAGTGAAGGGCACGTGGCCAATGAGCAGTTCTTC | CASSEGHVANEQFF
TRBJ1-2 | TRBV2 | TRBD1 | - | TGTGCCAGCAATACTCCGGGACAGGGGTGGGGAGGCTACACCTTC | CASNTPGQGWGGYTF
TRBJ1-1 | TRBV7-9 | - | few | TGTGCCAGCAGCTTAACAGTGAACACTGAAGCTTTCTTT | CASSLTVNTEAFF
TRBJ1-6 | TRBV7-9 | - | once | TGTGCCAGCAGCTTACCCACAGATAATTCACCCCTCCACTTT | CASSLPTDNSPLHF
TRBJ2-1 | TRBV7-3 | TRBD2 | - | TGTGCCAGCAGCCCCCGGCTAGCGGGGGAGTACAATGAGCAGTTCTTC | CASSPRLAGEYNEQFF
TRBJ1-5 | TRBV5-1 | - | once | TGCGCCAGCTCGGAGGGGAGGATTAATCAGCCCCAGCATTTT | CASSEGRINQPQHF
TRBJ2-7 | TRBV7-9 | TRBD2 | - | TGTTCCAGCAGCCACTATAGCGGGAGAAGCTACGAGCAGTACTTC | CSSSHYSGRSYEQYF
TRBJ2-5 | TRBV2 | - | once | TGTGCCAGCAGTACAAGAGAGACCCAGTACTTC | CASSTRETQYF
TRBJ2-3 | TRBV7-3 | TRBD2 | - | TGTGCCAGCAGCTTGTCTAGCGGGGGGTACACAGATACGCAGTATTTT | CASSLSSGGYTDTQYF
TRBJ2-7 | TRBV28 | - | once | TGTGCCAGCAGTCGACTAGGGGGCGAGCAGTACTTC | CASSRLGGEQYF
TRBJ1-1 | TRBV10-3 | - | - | TGTGCCATCAGGGTCGGGGGAAACACTGAAGCTTTCTTT | CAIRVGGNTEAFF
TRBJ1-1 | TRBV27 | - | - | TGTGCCAGCAGTTCAGTAGACAGAATTGAAGCTTTCTTT | CASSSVDRIEAFF
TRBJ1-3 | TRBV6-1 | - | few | TGTGCCAGCAGTGAACGGAGGGGACTCTTCCCGGGCGGAAACACCATATATTTT | CASSERRGLFPGGNTIYF
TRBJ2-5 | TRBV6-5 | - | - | TGTGCCAGCAGTTATCCAGGGGAGAGGGAAGAGACCCAGTACTTC | CASSYPGEREETQYF
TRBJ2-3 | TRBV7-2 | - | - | TGTGCCACCAAAAGCGGGCCTAGCACAGATACGCAGTATTTT | CATKSGPSTDTQYF
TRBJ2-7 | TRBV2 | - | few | TGTGCCAGCAGTCGTAGATACGAGCAGTACTTC | CASSRRYEQYF
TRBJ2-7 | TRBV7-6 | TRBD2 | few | TGTGCCAGCAGCTCCCCCCTAGCGGGGACCTACGAGCAGTACTTC | CASSSPLAGTYEQYF
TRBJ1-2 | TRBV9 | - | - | TGCGCCAGCACCCCTCTGGTATTGAGCTATGGCTACACCTTC | CASTPLVLSYGYTF
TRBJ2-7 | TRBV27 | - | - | TGTGCCAGCAGTTTGGACAGAGCTACCTACGAGCAGTACTTC | CASSLDRATYEQYF
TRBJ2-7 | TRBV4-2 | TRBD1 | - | TGTGCCAGCAGCCAGGTTATGGGACAGGGCTACGAGCAGTACTTC | CASSQVMGQGYEQYF